This T cell receptor beta chain was captured in a study of T-cell reconstitution after alpha-beta-depleted transplantation in children. This clonotype was seen a few times. Library preparation (for TCRbeta) was performed with unique molecular identifiers. TCRdb called the PCR reads again in MiXCR, with one record for every CDR3 protein. The sample includes hundreds of thousands of distinct CDR3 sequences, around 16% seen only once; the top ten take 1.1%. This sequence originates from a human donor who donated a stem cell graft to a child with acute myeloid leukemia. The sequencing used PBMCs from the stem cell graft donor, collected from the stem cell graft.

In nucleotides, the CDR3 is TGCAGCGTTGAAACCGGTGCGGGGGCGCTCGGGACAGATACGCAGTATTTT. It translates to CSVETGAGALGTDTQYF. The V gene is TRBV29-1, the J gene TRBJ2-3; D may be TRBD2 (7 bases). The CDR3 has 17 residues. The germline V gene has CDR1 SQVTM and CDR2 ANQGSEA. V dropped 2 bases and J dropped 3 bases, with 21 bases sitting between them.